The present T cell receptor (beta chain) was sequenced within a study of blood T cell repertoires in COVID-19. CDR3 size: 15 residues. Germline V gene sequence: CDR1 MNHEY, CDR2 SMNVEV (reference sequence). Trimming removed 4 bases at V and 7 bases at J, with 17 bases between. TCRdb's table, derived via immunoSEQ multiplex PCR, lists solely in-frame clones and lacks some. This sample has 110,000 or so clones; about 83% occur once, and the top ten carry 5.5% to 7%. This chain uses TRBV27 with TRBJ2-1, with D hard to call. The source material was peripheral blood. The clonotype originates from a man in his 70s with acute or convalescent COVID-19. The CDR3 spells CASSSRHPFENEQFF. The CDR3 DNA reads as TGTGCCAGCAGTTCCCGACACCCATTTGAAAATGAGCAGTTCTTC.